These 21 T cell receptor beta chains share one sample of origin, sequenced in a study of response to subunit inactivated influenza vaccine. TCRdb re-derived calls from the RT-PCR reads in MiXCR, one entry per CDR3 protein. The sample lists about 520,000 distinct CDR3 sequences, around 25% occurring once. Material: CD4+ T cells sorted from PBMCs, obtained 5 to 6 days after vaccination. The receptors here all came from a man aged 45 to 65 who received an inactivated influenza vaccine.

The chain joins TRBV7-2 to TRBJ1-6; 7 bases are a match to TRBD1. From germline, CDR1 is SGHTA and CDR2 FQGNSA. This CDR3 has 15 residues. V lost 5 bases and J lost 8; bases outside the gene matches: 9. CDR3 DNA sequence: TGTGCCAGCAGCCCAACCGACAGGGTATATTCACCCCTCCACTTT. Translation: CASSPTDRVYSPLHF.

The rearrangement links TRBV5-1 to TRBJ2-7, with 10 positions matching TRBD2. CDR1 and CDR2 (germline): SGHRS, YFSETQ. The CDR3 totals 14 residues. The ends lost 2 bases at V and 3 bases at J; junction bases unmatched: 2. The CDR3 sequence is CASSLTSGVYEQYF. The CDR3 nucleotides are TGCGCCAGCAGCTTAACTAGCGGGGTCTACGAGCAGTACTTC. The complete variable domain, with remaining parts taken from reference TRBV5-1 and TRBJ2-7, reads KAGVTQTPRYLIKTRGQQVTLSCSPISGHRSVSWYQQTPGQGLQFLFEYFSETQRNKGNFPGRFSGRQFSNSRSEMNVSTLELGDSALYLCASSLTSGVYEQYFGPGTRLTVT.

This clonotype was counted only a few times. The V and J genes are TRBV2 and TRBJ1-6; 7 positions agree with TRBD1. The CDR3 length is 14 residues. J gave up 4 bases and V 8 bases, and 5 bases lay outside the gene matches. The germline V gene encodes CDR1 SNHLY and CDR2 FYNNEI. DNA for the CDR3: TGTGCCAGCTCCAAGACAGGGTATAATTCACCCCTCCACTTT. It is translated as CASSKTGYNSPLHF.

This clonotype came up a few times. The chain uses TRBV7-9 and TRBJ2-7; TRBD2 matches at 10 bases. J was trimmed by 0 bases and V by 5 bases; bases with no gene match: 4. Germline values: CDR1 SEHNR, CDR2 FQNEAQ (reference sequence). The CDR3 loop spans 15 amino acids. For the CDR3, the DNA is TGTGCCAGCAGCGCAGGACTAGCGGTCTCCTACGAGCAGTACTTC. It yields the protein CASSAGLAVSYEQYF.

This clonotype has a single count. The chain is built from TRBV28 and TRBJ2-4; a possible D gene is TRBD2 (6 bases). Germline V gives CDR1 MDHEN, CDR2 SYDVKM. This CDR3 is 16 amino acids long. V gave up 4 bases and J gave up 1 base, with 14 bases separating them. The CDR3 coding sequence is TGTGCCAGCAGTTCGGGGGACTCTACGGCCAAAAACATTCAGTACTTC. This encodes CASSSGDSTAKNIQYF.

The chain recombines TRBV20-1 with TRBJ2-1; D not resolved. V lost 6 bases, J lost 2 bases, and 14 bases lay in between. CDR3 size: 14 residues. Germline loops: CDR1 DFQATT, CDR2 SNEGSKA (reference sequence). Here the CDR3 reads CSALGQSPYNEQFF. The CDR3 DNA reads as TGCAGTGCCCTGGGTCAATCCCCCTACAATGAGCAGTTCTTC.

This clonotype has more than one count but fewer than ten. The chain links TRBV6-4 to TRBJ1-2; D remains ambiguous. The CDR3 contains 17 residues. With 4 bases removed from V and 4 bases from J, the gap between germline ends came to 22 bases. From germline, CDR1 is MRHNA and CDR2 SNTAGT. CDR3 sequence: CASSALTTDGVRYGYTF. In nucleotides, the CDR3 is TGTGCCAGCAGTGCCCTAACCACCGACGGAGTCCGCTATGGCTACACCTTC.

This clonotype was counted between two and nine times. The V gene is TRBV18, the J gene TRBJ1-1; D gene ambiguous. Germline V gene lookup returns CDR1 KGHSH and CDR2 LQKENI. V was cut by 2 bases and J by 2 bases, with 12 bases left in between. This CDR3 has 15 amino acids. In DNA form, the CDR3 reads TGTGCCAGCTCACCAGGCAGCTCTATTAACACTGAAGCTTTCTTT. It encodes CASSPGSSINTEAFF.

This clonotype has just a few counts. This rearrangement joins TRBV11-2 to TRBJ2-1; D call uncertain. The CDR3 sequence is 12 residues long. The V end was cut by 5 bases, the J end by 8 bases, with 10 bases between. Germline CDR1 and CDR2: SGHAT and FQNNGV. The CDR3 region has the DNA TGTGCCAGCAGCCCCCCCGGTGATGAGCAGTTCTTC. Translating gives CASSPPGDEQFF.

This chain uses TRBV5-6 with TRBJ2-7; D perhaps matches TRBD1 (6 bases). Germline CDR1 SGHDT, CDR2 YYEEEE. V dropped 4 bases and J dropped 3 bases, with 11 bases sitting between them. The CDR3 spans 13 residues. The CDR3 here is CASSPSTGYEQYF. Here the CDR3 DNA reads TGTGCCAGCAGCCCGTCGACAGGCTACGAGCAGTACTTC. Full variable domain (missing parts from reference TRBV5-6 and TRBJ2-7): DAGVTQSPTHLIKTRGQQVTLRCSPKSGHDTVSWYQQALGQGPQFIFQYYEEEERQRGNFPDRFSGHQFPNYSSELNVNALLLGDSALYLCASSPSTGYEQYFGPGTRLTVT.

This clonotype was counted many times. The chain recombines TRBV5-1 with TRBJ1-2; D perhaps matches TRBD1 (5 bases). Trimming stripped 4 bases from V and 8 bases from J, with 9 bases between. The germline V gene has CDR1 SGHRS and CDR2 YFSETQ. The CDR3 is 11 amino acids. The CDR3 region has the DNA TGCGCCAGCAGCGGATCAGGGGGCTACACCTTC. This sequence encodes CASSGSGGYTF.

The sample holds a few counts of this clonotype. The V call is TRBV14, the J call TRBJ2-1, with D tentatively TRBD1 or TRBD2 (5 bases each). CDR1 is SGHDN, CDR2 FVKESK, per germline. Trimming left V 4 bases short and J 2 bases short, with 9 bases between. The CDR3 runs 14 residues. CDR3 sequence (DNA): TGTGCCAGCAGCCCGGGACGGACCTACAATGAGCAGTTCTTC. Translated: CASSPGRTYNEQFF.

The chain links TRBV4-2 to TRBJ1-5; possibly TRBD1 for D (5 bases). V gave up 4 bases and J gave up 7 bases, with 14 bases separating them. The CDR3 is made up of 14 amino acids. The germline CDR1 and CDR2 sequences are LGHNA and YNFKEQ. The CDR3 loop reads CASSPARDRQPQHF. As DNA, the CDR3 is TGTGCCAGCAGCCCAGCCCGAGACAGACAGCCCCAGCATTTT.

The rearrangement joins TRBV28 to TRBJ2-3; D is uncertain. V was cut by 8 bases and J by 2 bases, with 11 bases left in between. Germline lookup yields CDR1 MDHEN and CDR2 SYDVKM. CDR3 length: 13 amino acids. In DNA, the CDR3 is TGTGCCAGCTGTGGACCGAACACAGATACGCAGTATTTT. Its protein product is CASCGPNTDTQYF.

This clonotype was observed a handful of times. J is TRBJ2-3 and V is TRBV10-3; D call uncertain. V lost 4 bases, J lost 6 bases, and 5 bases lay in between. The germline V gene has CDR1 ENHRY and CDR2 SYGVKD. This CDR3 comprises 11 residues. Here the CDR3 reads CAISGGDTQYF. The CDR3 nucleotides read TGTGCCATCAGTGGTGGTGATACGCAGTATTTT.

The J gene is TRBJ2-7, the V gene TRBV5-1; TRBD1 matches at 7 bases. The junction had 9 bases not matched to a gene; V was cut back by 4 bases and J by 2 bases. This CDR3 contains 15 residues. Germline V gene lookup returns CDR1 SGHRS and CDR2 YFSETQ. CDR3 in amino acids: CASSKRRTGAYEQYF. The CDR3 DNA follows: TGCGCCAGCAGCAAAAGGAGGACAGGTGCCTACGAGCAGTACTTC.

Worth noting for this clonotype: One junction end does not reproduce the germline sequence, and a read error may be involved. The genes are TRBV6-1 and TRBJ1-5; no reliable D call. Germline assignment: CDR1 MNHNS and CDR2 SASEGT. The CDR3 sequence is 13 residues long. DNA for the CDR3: TGTGCCAGCAGCGAAGTCCCTACCCAGCCCCAGCATTTT. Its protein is CASSEVPTQPQHF.

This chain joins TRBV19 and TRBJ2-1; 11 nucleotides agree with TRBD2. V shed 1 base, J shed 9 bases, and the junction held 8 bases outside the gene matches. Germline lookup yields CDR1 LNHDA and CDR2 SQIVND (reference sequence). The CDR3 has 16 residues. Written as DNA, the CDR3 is TGTGCCAGTAGTATAGGGGTAGCGGGGGGGAGTCGTGAGCAGTTCTTC. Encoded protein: CASSIGVAGGSREQFF. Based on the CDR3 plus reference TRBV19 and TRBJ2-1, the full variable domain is DGGITQSPKYLFRKEGQNVTLSCEQNLNHDAMYWYRQDPGQGLRLIYYSQIVNDFQKGDIAEGYSVSREKKESFPLTVTSAQKNPTAFYLCASSIGVAGGSREQFFGPGTRLTVL.

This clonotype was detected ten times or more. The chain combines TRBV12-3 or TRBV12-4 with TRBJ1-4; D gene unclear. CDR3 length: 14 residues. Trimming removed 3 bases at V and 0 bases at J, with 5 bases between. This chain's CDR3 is CASSLEATNEKLFF. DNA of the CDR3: TGTGCCAGCAGTTTGGAGGCAACTAATGAAAAACTGTTTTTT.

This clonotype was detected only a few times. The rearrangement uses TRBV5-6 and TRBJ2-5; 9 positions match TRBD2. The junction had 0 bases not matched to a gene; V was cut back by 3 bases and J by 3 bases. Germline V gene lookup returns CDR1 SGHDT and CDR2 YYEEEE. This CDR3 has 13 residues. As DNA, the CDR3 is TGTGCCAGCAGCTGGACTAGCGAAGAGACCCAGTACTTC. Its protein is CASSWTSEETQYF.

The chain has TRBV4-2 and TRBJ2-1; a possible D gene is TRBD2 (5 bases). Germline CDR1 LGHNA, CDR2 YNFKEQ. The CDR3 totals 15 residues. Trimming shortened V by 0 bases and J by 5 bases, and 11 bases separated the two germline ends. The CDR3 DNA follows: TGTGCCAGCAGCCAAGACGGTTTTAGCGACAATGAGCAGTTCTTC. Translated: CASSQDGFSDNEQFF.